These T cell receptor beta chains were read from a single sample in a study of T cells in Graves' hyperthyroidism and ophthalmopathy. TCRdb called the multiplex PCR reads again in MiXCR, with one record for every CDR3 protein. The sample contains around 500,000 distinct CDR3 sequences, 13% to 15% of which appear only once. The specimen was blood. These receptors were collected from a woman aged 18 to 35 with Graves' hyperthyroidism. CDR3s include the opening cysteine and the closing phenylalanine or tryptophan. Each record gives: D gene, J gene, V gene, clone size, CDR3 protein, CDR3 DNA. A D gene is named only where the DNA matches it firmly. Clone size is stated in some rows and not others, as once, few, many or a class when expanded.

NA	TRBJ2-1	TRBV19	NA	CASSIVAERYNEQFF	TGTGCCAGTAGTATTGTAGCGGAACGGTACAATGAGCAGTTCTTC
TRBD2	TRBJ2-5	TRBV12-3/TRBV12-4	many	CASSSRPGLALETQYF	TGTGCCAGCAGTTCCCGACCGGGACTAGCTCTGGAGACCCAGTACTTC
TRBD2	TRBJ2-1	TRBV7-9	few	CASSLAQGLANEQFF	TGTGCCAGCAGCTTAGCGCAGGGACTAGCCAATGAGCAGTTCTTC
NA	TRBJ1-1	TRBV9	NA	CASSPQTDMNTEAFF	TGTGCCAGCAGCCCCCAGACGGACATGAACACTGAAGCTTTCTTT
TRBD2	TRBJ2-3	TRBV13	many	CASSLPRLADTQYF	TGTGCCAGCAGCCTACCGAGACTAGCGGATACGCAGTATTTT
TRBD1	TRBJ1-2	TRBV28	many	CATSGTGLYGYTF	TGTGCCACGAGCGGGACAGGGCTCTATGGCTACACCTTC
NA	TRBJ1-1	TRBV6-1	many	CASRNPNTEAFF	TGTGCCAGCAGGAACCCGAACACTGAAGCTTTCTTT
NA	TRBJ2-7	TRBV19	NA	CASTPFGTAGHEQYF	TGTGCCAGTACCCCCTTCGGGACGGCTGGGCACGAGCAGTACTTC
NA	TRBJ2-7	TRBV29-1	NA	CSVEGQLFYYEQYF	TGCAGCGTTGAAGGTCAGCTATTTTACTACGAGCAGTACTTC
TRBD1	TRBJ2-7	TRBV27	many	CASSTRDRGSSYEQYF	TGTGCCAGCAGTACCCGGGACAGGGGATCCTCCTACGAGCAGTACTTC
NA	TRBJ2-1	TRBV19	many	CASIRTGTSRYNEQFF	TGTGCCAGTATTAGAACCGGGACATCGCGCTACAATGAGCAGTTCTTC
NA	TRBJ2-6	TRBV5-1	few	CASSRGSANVLTF	TGCGCCAGCAGCCGGGGCAGCGCCAACGTCCTGACTTTC